These 17 T cell receptor beta chains originate from one sample sequenced in a study of blood T cell repertoires in COVID-19. The assay was immunoSEQ multiplex PCR, and TCRdb's table has in-frame clones only and misses some. The data contain approximately 140,000 clones, around 89% of them singletons. Sequenced material: peripheral blood. The receptors originated from a human donor in a cohort sampled during active COVID-19.

This chain connects TRBV11-2 to TRBJ1-1, with D hard to call. Germline V gives CDR1 SGHAT, CDR2 FQNNGV. V was trimmed by 1 base and J by 7 bases, leaving 25 bases between them. The CDR3 has 18 amino acids. This CDR3 reads CASSLARRWRGSTGEAFF. The CDR3 DNA follows: TGTGCCAGCAGCTTAGCGAGGCGGTGGAGAGGGTCTACGGGTGAAGCTTTCTTT.

V usage is TRBV4-2 and J usage is TRBJ2-7; TRBD1 agrees at 7 bases. V was pared by 1 base and J by 1 base, with 4 bases of the junction left unmatched. The germline CDR1 and CDR2 sequences are LGHNA and YNFKEQ. This CDR3 comprises 15 residues. The DNA for the CDR3 is TGTGCCAGCAGCCAAGGTCCGGGACAGTCCTACGAGCAGTACTTC. Its protein product is CASSQGPGQSYEQYF.

The chain employs TRBV9 and TRBJ1-2, with 12 bases fitting TRBD1. The CDR3 is 15 amino acids. The germline CDR1 and CDR2 sequences are SGDLS and YYNGEE. With V trimmed by 4 bases and J by 2 bases, 3 bases remained unmatched. The CDR3 sequence is CASSKGTGGNYGYTF. DNA for the CDR3: TGTGCCAGCAGCAAAGGGACAGGGGGCAACTATGGCTACACCTTC.

The V gene is TRBV3-1 (or the pseudogene TRBV3-2), the J gene TRBJ1-6; possibly TRBD1 for D (6 bases). Trimming shortened V by 6 bases and J by 9 bases, and 15 bases separated the two germline ends. The CDR3 is 14 residues long. Germline V gene data show CDR1 as LGHDT and CDR2 as YNNKEL (reference sequence). In DNA form, the CDR3 reads TGTGCCAGCAGATCCGGACAGAGGGGTTCACCCCTCCACTTT. Amino acid sequence: CASRSGQRGSPLHF.

V and J are TRBV18 and TRBJ1-1, with 9 positions matching TRBD1. Trimming at V came to 5 bases and at J to 1 base, leaving 2 bases not matched to a gene. The CDR3 consists of 14 residues. Germline CDR1 reads KGHSH; CDR2 reads LQKENI. DNA for the CDR3: TGTGCCAGCTCAGGGGACAGGGAGAACACTGAAGCTTTCTTT. Its protein is CASSGDRENTEAFF.

This clone was seen only once. This chain joins TRBV7-3 and TRBJ2-1, with 10 bases lining up with TRBD2. CDR3 length: 14 residues. The germline CDR1 and CDR2 sequences are SGHTA and FQGTGA. Trimming removed 3 bases from V and 9 bases from J; junction bases left unmatched: 5. DNA for the CDR3: TGTGCCAGCAGCTTTGGGGCTAGCGGGGGTGAGCAGTTCTTC. This encodes CASSFGASGGEQFF. The full variable domain, rest sourced from reference TRBV7-3 and TRBJ2-1, is GAGVSQTPSNKVTEKGKYVELRCDPISGHTALYWYRQSLGQGPEFLIYFQGTGAADDSGLPNDRFFAVRPEGSVSTLKIQRTERGDSAVYLCASSFGASGGEQFFGPGTRLTVL.

The V and J genes are TRBV5-6 and TRBJ2-7, with TRBD2 identical over 15 bases. Germline values: CDR1 SGHDT, CDR2 YYEEEE. CDR3 length: 13 amino acids. The V segment lost 4 bases and the J segment 13 bases; nucleotides outside the gene matches: 6. The CDR3 is CASSLGLAGGPYF. For the CDR3, the DNA is TGTGCCAGCAGCCTGGGACTAGCGGGGGGCCCATACTTC.

The chain combines TRBV6-1 with TRBJ1-6; D is undetermined. CDR3 size: 15 residues. Germline V gene sequence: CDR1 MNHNS, CDR2 SASEGT. The V and J ends lost 2 bases and 3 bases respectively, with 8 bases between them. The chain's CDR3 is CASSERRNYNSPLHF. The CDR3 bases are TGTGCCAGCAGTGAAAGGCGGAACTATAATTCACCCCTCCACTTT.

The chain has TRBV5-1 and TRBJ2-5; 7 nucleotides align to TRBD1. Losses at the gene ends were 4 bases for V and 5 bases for J; bases not matched to a gene: 11. This CDR3 comprises 15 residues. Per the germline V gene, CDR1 is SGHRS and CDR2 is YFSETQ. The chain's CDR3 is CASSQGVLVGETQYF. The DNA for the CDR3 is TGCGCCAGCAGCCAGGGGGTGTTAGTTGGGGAGACCCAGTACTTC.

The chain recombines TRBV6-5 with TRBJ2-7; 9 bases match TRBD2. The CDR3 sequence is 15 residues long. The J segment lost 3 bases and the V segment lost 4 bases, leaving 7 bases of the junction unmatched. Germline V gene sequence: CDR1 MNHEY, CDR2 SVGAGI. CDR3 loop: CASSSSTSGVYEQYF. The CDR3 DNA reads TGTGCCAGCAGTTCCTCGACTAGCGGAGTCTACGAGCAGTACTTC.

The V gene is TRBV6-1, the J gene TRBJ1-5; TRBD1 aligns across 10 bases. Germline loops: CDR1 MNHNS, CDR2 SASEGT. V gave up 0 bases and J gave up 2 bases; unmatched junction bases: 4. The CDR3 extends over 17 amino acids. The CDR3: CASSEARTGGGNQPQHF. CDR3 nucleotides: TGTGCCAGCAGTGAAGCTAGGACAGGGGGAGGCAATCAGCCCCAGCATTTT.

This rearrangement joins TRBV5-4 to TRBJ1-3, with a tentative D call TRBD1 (5 bases). The germline V and J ends were trimmed by 0 bases and 4 bases, with 8 bases remaining between them. Looked up from germline, CDR1 is SGHNT and CDR2 is YYREEE (reference sequence). The CDR3 runs to 14 residues. CDR3 bases: TGTGCCAGCAGCTTGGGGGGCCGGGGAAACACCATATATTTT. Its translation is CASSLGGRGNTIYF.

This sequence joins TRBV5-4 and TRBJ2-2, with a weak D call TRBD2 (6 bases). The CDR3 sequence is 15 residues long. Germline V CDR1 and CDR2: SGHNT, YYREEE (reference sequence). Trimming took off 4 bases at V and 1 base at J, with 11 bases between the two ends. In nucleotides, the CDR3 is TGTGCCAGCAGCCCGGGACTCCTGAACACCGGGGAGCTGTTTTTT. It yields the protein CASSPGLLNTGELFF.

This clone was observed once. V is TRBV5-1 and J is TRBJ1-1, with 7 positions matching TRBD1. Germline V lookup: CDR1 SGHRS, CDR2 YFSETQ. CDR3 length equals 14 residues. After removal of 6 bases from V and 7 bases from J, the junction contained 12 bases not matched to a gene. CDR3 amino acids: CASTEMGRDSEAFF. The CDR3, as DNA: TGCGCCAGCACCGAGATGGGCAGGGACAGTGAAGCTTTCTTT.

J is TRBJ2-1 and V is TRBV19; 10 positions match TRBD2. This CDR3 is built from 17 residues. The germline CDR1 and CDR2 sequences are LNHDA and SQIVND (reference sequence). The V and J ends lost 6 bases and 5 bases, in that order; junction bases with no gene match: 13. The CDR3: CASRITLSGGFDNEQFF. CDR3 nucleotides: TGTGCCAGTAGGATCACTCTTAGCGGGGGGTTCGACAATGAGCAGTTCTTC.

This sequence joins TRBV3-1 (or the pseudogene TRBV3-2) and TRBJ2-7; 8 nucleotides align to TRBD1. J gave up 3 bases and V 1 base, and 11 bases lay outside the gene matches. The CDR3 loop spans 17 amino acids. Germline V gene lookup returns CDR1 LGHDT and CDR2 YNNKEL (reference sequence). The CDR3 DNA reads as TGTGCCAGCAGCCAAGGACAGGGGACAATTGTATTCTACGAGCAGTACTTC. Encoded protein: CASSQGQGTIVFYEQYF.

This clone was seen only once. The V and J genes are TRBV2 and TRBJ1-1; TRBD1 might be the D (5 bases). Germline V CDR1 and CDR2: SNHLY, FYNNEI. The CDR3 has 13 residues. Trimming removed 10 bases at V and 1 base at J, with 13 bases between. This chain's CDR3 is CAIGQPKNTEAFF. CDR3 coding DNA: TGTGCCATTGGACAACCTAAGAACACTGAAGCTTTCTTT. The full variable domain, with the rest looked up from reference TRBV2 and TRBJ1-1, is EPEVTQTPSHQVTQMGQEVILRCVPISNHLYFYWYRQILGQKVEFLVSFYNNEISEKSEIFDDQFSVERPDGSNFTLKIRSTKLEDSAMYFCAIGQPKNTEAFFGQGTRLTVV.